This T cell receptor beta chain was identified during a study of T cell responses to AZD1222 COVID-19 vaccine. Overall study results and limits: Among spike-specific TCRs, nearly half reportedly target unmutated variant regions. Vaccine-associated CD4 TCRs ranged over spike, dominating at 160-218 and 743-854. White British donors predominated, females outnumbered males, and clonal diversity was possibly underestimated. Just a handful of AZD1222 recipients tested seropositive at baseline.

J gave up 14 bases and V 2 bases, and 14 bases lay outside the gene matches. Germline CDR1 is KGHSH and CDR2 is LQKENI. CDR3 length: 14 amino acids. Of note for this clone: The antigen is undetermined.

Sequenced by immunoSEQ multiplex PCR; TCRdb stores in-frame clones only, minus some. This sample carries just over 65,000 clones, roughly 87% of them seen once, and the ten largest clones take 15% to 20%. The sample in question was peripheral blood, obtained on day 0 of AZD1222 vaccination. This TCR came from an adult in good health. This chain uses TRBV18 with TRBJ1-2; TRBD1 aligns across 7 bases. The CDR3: CASSPEGQLLFMTF. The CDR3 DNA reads TGTGCCAGCTCACCAGAGGGACAGCTCCTCTTCATGACCTTC.